This is a list of T cell receptor beta chains from one sample in a study of OX40 agonist ivuxolimab in advanced cancers. The method was immunoSEQ multiplex PCR; TCRdb's version includes in-frame clones alone and lacks a portion of them. The data hold approximately 50,000 clones, with around 94% observed a single time. Sequenced here: CD4+ or CD8+ T cells sorted from blood, sampled in a trial of the OX40 agonist ivuxolimab. Receptors were obtained from an adult with an advanced solid tumor such as melanoma, head and neck, liver or kidney cancer. CDR3s include the opening cysteine and the closing phenylalanine or tryptophan. Fields, in order: D gene, V gene, clone size, J gene, CDR3 DNA, CDR3 protein. The D gene is left open where the match is weak. Size is stated for part of the rows, as once, few or many counts, or as a class when the clone is expanded.

.,TRBV7-7,.,TRBJ2-2,TGTGCTAGCAGCTTTACAGGGGCAGGTTTCGGGGGCACCGGGGAGCTGTTTTTT,CASSFTGAGFGGTGELFF
TRBD1,TRBV19,.,TRBJ1-1,TGTGCCAGTCGGTACAGGGGGAACACTGAAGCTTTCTTT,CASRYRGNTEAFF
TRBD1,TRBV4-1,.,TRBJ2-5,TGCGCCAGCAGCATCAGGACAGGTGAGACCCAGTACTTC,CASSIRTGETQYF
.,TRBV6-6,.,TRBJ2-1,TGTGCCAGCAGTTACACCCGAAACAATGAGCAGTTCTTC,CASSYTRNNEQFF
.,TRBV15,.,TRBJ1-4,TGTGCCACCAGCAGACACTTTACAGGGTACGAGGAGGAAAAACTGTTTTTT,CATSRHFTGYEEEKLFF
TRBD1,TRBV27,.,TRBJ1-6,TGTGCCAGCAGCTCCCCGCGGGGGACAGGGGATAATTCACCCCTCCACTTT,CASSSPRGTGDNSPLHF
.,TRBV11-2,.,TRBJ2-2,TGTGCCAGCATAAGTGGGAACACCGGGGAGCTGTTTTTT,CASISGNTGELFF
TRBD1,TRBV7-2,.,TRBJ1-5,TGTGCCAGCAGCTTGGGGACAGGGGACCGTCAGCCCCAGCATTTT,CASSLGTGDRQPQHF
TRBD1,TRBV9,.,TRBJ1-6,TGTGCCAGCAGCGTAGGGGGGACAGCGCGACATAATTCACCCCTCCACTTT,CASSVGGTARHNSPLHF
.,TRBV6-6,.,TRBJ2-7,TGTGCCAGCAGTTATGGTTCTCGGGGGATTAGCGAGCAGTACTTC,CASSYGSRGISEQYF
TRBD1,TRBV11-1,once,TRBJ2-7,TGTGCCAGCAGCTTCCGGACAGGAGCCTACGAGCAGTACTTC,CASSFRTGAYEQYF
.,TRBV29-1,.,TRBJ2-7,TGCAGCGTTCTCAGAGGAATCTCCTACGAGCAGTACTTC,CSVLRGISYEQYF
TRBD2,TRBV27,.,TRBJ2-7,TGTGCCAGCAGTTCCCCCTTTAGCGGGAGCCGGTCCTACGAGCAGTACTTC,CASSSPFSGSRSYEQYF
TRBD2,TRBV5-6,.,TRBJ2-1,TGTGCCAGCAGCTCTGGACTAGCACTTGAGTTCTTC,CASSSGLALEFF
.,TRBV5-1,.,TRBJ1-2,TGCGCCAGCAGCTTGGAGGATGGCTACACCTTC,CASSLEDGYTF
.,TRBV2,.,TRBJ2-5,TGTGCCAGCAGTGACCACAGAGGGGTCCAAGAGACCCAGTACTTC,CASSDHRGVQETQYF
.,TRBV27,.,TRBJ1-4,TGTGCCAGCAGTTTATCTGAGTCGGGCCAGTCCAAACTGTTTTTT,CASSLSESGQSKLFF
TRBD1,TRBV18,.,TRBJ1-2,TGTGCCAGCTCACCAGGAGGAGGGGGCCCAGACTATGGCTACACCTTC,CASSPGGGGPDYGYTF
.,TRBV4-3,.,TRBJ2-7,TGCGCCAGCAGCCAAGGAAGAGCAGAGTGGGAGCAGTACTTC,CASSQGRAEWEQYF
.,TRBV4-2,.,TRBJ2-1,TGTGCCAGCAGCCCAGATTACAGGTCCGGGAATGAGCAGTTCTTC,CASSPDYRSGNEQFF
.,TRBV7-2,.,TRBJ2-5,TGTGCCAGCAGCTTATGGGAGCAAGAGACCCAGTACTTC,CASSLWEQETQYF
TRBD2,TRBV9,.,TRBJ2-1,TGTGCCAGCAGCGGAGCGGGGGGGTACTACAATGAGCAGTTCTTC,CASSGAGGYYNEQFF
TRBD2,TRBV7-2,.,TRBJ2-5,TGTGCCAGCAGCTTGGAGACTAGCGGGAGTAGGGAGACCCAGTACTTC,CASSLETSGSRETQYF
TRBD2,TRBV9,.,TRBJ2-3,TGTGCCAGCAGCGCAGGTATAGCGGGAAGCACAGATACGCAGTATTTT,CASSAGIAGSTDTQYF
.,TRBV7-9,.,TRBJ2-5,TGTGCCAGCAGCATCGGGACGGTGGAGACCCAGTACTTC,CASSIGTVETQYF
TRBD2,TRBV6-1,once,TRBJ2-1,TGTGCCAGCAGTGAATGGGTCGGGAGGATGGAATTGTTCTTC,CASSEWVGRMELFF
TRBD2,TRBV7-3,.,TRBJ2-5,TGTGCCAGCAGCTTACTTGGAAGACTAGCGGAACAAGAGACCCAGTACTTC,CASSLLGRLAEQETQYF
.,TRBV4-2,.,TRBJ2-1,TGTGCCAGCAGCCTCAATCCCTCAGAGGGGTTCGTTCAAGAGCAGTTCTTC,CASSLNPSEGFVQEQFF
.,TRBV7-9,.,TRBJ1-2,TGTGCCAGCAGCGTCGGGAAGGGTGGCTACACCTTC,CASSVGKGGYTF
TRBD2,TRBV5-8,.,TRBJ2-7,TGTGCCAGCAGCTGGACGGGGACTAGCGGCTACGAGCAGTACTTC,CASSWTGTSGYEQYF
.,TRBV27,once,TRBJ2-1,TGTGCCAGCGGACCACCCGGGGTGGGCTCCTACAATGAGCAGTTCTTC,CASGPPGVGSYNEQFF
TRBD1,TRBV4-3,.,TRBJ1-4,TGCGCCAGCAGCCGTAGACAGGGAGATGAAAAACTGTTTTTT,CASSRRQGDEKLFF
.,TRBV7-9,.,TRBJ1-4,TGTGCCAGCAGCTTAGAGGCCAGGACGACTGAAAAACTGTTTTTT,CASSLEARTTEKLFF
TRBD2,TRBV9,.,TRBJ2-3,TGTGCCAGCAGCGGAATAGCGGGAGGGAGCACAGATACGCAGTATTTT,CASSGIAGGSTDTQYF
.,TRBV11-2,.,TRBJ2-7,TGTGCCAGCAGCTTAGCGTCCTACGAGCAGTACTTC,CASSLASYEQYF
.,TRBV4-1,.,TRBJ1-3,TGCGCCAGCAGCCAAGACGGGGGAACGGGAAACACCATATATTTT,CASSQDGGTGNTIYF
.,TRBV28,.,TRBJ2-1,TGTGCCAGCAGTTTAGGCCCAGGGGGGCCCGGTTACAATGAGCAGTTCTTC,CASSLGPGGPGYNEQFF
.,TRBV6-1,once,TRBJ2-7,TGTGCCAGCAGTGAATTGGTGGGGCAGGTAGCACTCGAGCAGTACTTC,CASSELVGQVALEQYF
.,TRBV4-2,.,TRBJ2-7,TGTGCCAGCAGCCAGGAGCTGAACAGGGTCGGTAGTTCCTACGAGCAGTACTTC,CASSQELNRVGSSYEQYF
TRBD2,TRBV2,.,TRBJ2-5,TGTGCCAGCAGTGTATCCCCCCAGCCCCCGGCTAGCGGGACATTGGAGACCCAGTACTTC,CASSVSPQPPASGTLETQYF
TRBD2,TRBV4-1,.,TRBJ2-7,TGCGCCAGCAGCCCCCAGGGACTAGCGGAGGGGGGTTCCTACGAGCAGTACTTC,CASSPQGLAEGGSYEQYF
.,TRBV7-8,.,TRBJ2-2,TGTGCCAGCAGCACACCAGCGGGTACCACTTCGAACACCGGGGAGCTGTTTTTT,CASSTPAGTTSNTGELFF
.,TRBV5-6,.,TRBJ1-5,TGTGCCAGCAGCTTAAGGTCCTATAGCAATCAGCCCCAGCATTTT,CASSLRSYSNQPQHF
.,TRBV28,.,TRBJ2-5,TGTGCCAGCAGTTACGTGGGAGGCCTCCAAGAGACCCAGTACTTC,CASSYVGGLQETQYF
TRBD2,TRBV6-1,.,TRBJ2-1,TGTGCCAGCAGTGAAAAAGCTAGCGGCTACAATGAGCAGTTCTTC,CASSEKASGYNEQFF
TRBD1,TRBV30,once,TRBJ2-7,TGTGCCTGGAGGAACTGGGGACAGGGGAGGAAAGAGCAGTACTTC,CAWRNWGQGRKEQYF
.,TRBV15,.,TRBJ1-5,TGTGCCACCCGCCCCGGCGGGGGGATCAATCAGCCCCAGCATTTT,CATRPGGGINQPQHF
.,TRBV19,.,TRBJ2-1,TGTGCCAGTAGTATAGTCCTCGCCCCAGAGCAGTTCTTC,CASSIVLAPEQFF
.,TRBV6-1,.,TRBJ2-1,TGTGCCAGCAGTGAACCCGCGATGGGAGAAAACCCCTACAATGAGCAGTTCTTC,CASSEPAMGENPYNEQFF
.,TRBV7-2,.,TRBJ1-2,TGTGCCAGCAGCTTAATGGGGAATGGCTACACCTTC,CASSLMGNGYTF
.,TRBV5-6,.,TRBJ2-2,TGTGCCAGCAGCCCAAGGCCCTACCGAACCGGGGAGCTGTTTTTT,CASSPRPYRTGELFF
.,TRBV4-3,.,TRBJ2-1,TGCGCCAGCAGCCAAGGGGGGGACACGGACTACAATGAGCAGTTCTTC,CASSQGGDTDYNEQFF
.,TRBV9,.,TRBJ1-4,TGTGCCAGCAGCGTAGCGGACGGCCTACGGCGGGAAAAACTGTTTTTT,CASSVADGLRREKLFF
.,TRBV27,.,TRBJ1-5,TGTGCCAGCAGGACCGAAGCGGGCTCCAATCAGCCCCAGCATTTT,CASRTEAGSNQPQHF
TRBD1,TRBV9,.,TRBJ1-4,TGTGCCAGCAGCGTAGGAGGGACAGAGAATGAAAAACTGTTTTTT,CASSVGGTENEKLFF